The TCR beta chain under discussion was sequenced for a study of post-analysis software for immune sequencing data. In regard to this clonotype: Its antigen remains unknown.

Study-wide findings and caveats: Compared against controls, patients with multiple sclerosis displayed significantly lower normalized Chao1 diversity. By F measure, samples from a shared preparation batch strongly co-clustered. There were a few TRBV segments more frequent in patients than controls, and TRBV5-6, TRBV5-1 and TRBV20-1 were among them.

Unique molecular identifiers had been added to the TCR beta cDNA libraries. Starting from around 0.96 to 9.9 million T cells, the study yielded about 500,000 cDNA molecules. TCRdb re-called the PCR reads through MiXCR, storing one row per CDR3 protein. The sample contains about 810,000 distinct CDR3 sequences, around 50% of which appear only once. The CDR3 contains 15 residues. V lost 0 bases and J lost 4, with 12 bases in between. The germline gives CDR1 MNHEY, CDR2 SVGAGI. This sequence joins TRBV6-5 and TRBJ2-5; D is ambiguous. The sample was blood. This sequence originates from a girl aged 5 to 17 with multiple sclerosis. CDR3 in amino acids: CASSYSWVALETQYF. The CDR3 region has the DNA TGTGCCAGCAGTTACTCGTGGGTAGCTCTAGAGACCCAGTACTTC.